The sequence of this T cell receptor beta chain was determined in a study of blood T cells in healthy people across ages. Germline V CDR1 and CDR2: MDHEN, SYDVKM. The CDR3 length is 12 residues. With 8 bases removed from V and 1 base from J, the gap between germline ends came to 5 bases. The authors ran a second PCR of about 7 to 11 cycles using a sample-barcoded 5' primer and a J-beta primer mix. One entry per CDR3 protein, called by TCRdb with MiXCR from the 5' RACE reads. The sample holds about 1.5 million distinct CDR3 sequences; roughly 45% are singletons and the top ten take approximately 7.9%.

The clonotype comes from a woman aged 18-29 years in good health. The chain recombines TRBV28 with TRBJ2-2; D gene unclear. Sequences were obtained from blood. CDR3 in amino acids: CASVGNTGELFF. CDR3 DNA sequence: TGTGCCAGCGTGGGGAACACCGGGGAGCTGTTTTTT.